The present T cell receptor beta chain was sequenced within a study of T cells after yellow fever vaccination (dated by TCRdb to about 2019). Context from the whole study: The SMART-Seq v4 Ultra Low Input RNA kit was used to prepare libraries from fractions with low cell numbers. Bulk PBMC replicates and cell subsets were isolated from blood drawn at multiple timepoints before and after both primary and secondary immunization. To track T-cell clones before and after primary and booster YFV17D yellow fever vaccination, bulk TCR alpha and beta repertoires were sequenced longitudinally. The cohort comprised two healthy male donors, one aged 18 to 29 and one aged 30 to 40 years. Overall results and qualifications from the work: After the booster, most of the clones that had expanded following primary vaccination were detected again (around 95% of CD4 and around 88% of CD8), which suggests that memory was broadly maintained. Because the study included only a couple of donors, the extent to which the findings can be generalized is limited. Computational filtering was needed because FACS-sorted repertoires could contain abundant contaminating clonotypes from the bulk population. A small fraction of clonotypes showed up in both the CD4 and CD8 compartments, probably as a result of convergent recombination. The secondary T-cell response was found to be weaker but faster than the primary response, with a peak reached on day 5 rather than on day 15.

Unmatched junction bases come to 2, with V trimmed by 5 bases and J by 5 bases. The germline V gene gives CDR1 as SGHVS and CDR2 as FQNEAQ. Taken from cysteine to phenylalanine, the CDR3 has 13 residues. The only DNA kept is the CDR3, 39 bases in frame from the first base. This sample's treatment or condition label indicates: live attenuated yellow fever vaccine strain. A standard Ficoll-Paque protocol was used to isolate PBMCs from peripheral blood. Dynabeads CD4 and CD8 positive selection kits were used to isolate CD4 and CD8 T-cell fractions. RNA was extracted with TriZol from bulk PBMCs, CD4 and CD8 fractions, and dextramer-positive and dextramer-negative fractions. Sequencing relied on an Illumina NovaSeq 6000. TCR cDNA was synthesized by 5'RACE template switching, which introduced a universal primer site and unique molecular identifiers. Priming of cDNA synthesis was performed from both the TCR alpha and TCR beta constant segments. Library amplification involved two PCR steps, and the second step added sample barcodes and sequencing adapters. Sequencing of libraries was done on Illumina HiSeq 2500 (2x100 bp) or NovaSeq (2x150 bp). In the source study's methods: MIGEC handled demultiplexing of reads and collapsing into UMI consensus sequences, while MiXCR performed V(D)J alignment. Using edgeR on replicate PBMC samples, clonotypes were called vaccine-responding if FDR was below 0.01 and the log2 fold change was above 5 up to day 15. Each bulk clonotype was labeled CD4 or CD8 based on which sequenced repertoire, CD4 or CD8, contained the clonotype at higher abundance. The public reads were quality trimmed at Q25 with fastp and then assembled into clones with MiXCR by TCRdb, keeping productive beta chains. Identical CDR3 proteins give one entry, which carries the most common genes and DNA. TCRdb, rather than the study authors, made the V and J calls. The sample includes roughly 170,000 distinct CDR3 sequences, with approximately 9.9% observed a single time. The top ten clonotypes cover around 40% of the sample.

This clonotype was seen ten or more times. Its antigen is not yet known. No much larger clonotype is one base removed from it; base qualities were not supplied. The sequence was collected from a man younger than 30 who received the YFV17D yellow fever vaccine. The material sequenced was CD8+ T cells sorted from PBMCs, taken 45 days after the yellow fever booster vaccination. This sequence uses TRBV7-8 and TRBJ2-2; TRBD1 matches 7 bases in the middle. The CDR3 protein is CASSATGTGELFF. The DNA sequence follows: TGTGCCAGCAGCGCGACAGGGACCGGGGAGCTGTTTTTT.